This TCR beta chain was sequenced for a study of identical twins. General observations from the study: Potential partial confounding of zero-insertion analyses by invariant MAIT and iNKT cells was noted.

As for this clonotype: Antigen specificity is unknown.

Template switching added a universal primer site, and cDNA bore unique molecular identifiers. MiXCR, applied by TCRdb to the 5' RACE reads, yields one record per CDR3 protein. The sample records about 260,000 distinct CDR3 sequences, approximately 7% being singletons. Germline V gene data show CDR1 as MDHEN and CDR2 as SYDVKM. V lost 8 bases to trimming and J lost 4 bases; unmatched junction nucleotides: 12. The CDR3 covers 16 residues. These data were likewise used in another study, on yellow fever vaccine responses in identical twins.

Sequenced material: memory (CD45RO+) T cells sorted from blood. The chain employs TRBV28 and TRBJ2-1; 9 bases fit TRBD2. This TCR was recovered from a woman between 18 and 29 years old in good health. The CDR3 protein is CASRTAGGIMYNEQFF. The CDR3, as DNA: TGTGCCAGCCGTACCGCGGGGGGGATCATGTACAATGAGCAGTTCTTC.